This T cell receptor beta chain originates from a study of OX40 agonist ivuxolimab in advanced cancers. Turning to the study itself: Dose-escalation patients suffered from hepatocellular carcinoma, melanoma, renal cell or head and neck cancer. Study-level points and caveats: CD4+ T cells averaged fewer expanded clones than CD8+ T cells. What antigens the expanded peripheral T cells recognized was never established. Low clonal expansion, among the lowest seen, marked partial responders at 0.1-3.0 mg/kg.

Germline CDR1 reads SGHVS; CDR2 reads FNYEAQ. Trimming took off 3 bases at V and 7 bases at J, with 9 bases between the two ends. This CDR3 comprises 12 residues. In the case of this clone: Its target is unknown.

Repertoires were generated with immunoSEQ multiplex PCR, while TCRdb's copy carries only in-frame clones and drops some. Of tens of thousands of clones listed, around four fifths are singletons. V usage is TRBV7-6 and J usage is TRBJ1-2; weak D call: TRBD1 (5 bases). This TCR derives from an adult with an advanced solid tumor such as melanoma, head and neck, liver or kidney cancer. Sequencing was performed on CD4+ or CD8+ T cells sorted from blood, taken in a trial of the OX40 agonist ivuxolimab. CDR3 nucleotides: TGTGCCAGCAGCTTCCAGGGAAGTGGCTACACCTTC. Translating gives CASSFQGSGYTF.